This record covers a single T cell receptor (beta chain). Its antigen is currently unknown. This sample is drawn from a study of T cells in Graves' hyperthyroidism and ophthalmopathy. Study outcomes and limitations: Researchers report that a 13 V-J model separated ophthalmopathy from stable hyperthyroidism.

Authors of the study amplified TCR beta CDR3 regions from RNA transcripts. An initial round of RT-PCR targeting the TCR CDR3 relied on the HTBI primer set. TCRdb reprocessed the multiplex PCR reads with MiXCR, giving one entry per CDR3 protein. The sample lists over 300,000 distinct CDR3 sequences; approximately 15% were seen once. Each ophthalmopathy patient scored at least 3 on the Clinical Activity Score and at least 4 on NOSPECS grade, with duration under 3 months. Exclusion followed for patients with uncontrolled infection, other autoimmune disease, pregnancy or lactation. Sequenced sample: blood. This receptor was taken from a woman between 40 and 50 years old with Graves' ophthalmopathy.

The CDR3 reads CASSYYGTPTGPVSYEQYF. DNA of the CDR3: TGTGCCAGCAGTTATTATGGGACGCCGACAGGCCCCGTTTCCTACGAGCAGTACTTC. The chain employs TRBV12-3 or TRBV12-4 and TRBJ2-7, with TRBD1 as a possible D gene (6 bases). Trimming stripped 4 bases from V and 1 base from J, with 26 bases between. This CDR3 is 19 amino acids long.